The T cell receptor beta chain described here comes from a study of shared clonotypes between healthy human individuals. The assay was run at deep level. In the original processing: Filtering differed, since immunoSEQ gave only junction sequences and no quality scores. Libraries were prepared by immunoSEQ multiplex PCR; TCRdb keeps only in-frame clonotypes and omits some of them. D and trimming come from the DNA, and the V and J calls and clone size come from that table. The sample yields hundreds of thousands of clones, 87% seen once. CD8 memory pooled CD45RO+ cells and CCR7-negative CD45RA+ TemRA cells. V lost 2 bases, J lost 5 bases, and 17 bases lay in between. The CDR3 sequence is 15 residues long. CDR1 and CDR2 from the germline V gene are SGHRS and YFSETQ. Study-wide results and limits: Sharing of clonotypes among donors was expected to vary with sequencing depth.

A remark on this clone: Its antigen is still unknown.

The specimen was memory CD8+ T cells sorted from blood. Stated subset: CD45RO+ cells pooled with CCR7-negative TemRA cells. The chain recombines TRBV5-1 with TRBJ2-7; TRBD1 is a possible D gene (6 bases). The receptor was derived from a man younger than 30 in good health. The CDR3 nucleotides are TGCGCCAGCAGCTTAAGGGGGAAAGGTATCCACGAGCAGTACTTC. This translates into CASSLRGKGIHEQYF.